The next 13 T cell receptor beta chains were all read from a single sample in a study of naive and memory T cell subsets (dated by TCRdb to 2017 to 2019). Library prep was done by UMI-ligation and nested PCR. The run used an Illumina MiSeq. The beta constant-region primer was an equimolar mix of two oligonucleotides covering both TRBC1 and TRBC2. The public reads were quality trimmed at Q25 with fastp and then assembled into clones with MiXCR by TCRdb, keeping productive beta chains. Under each unique CDR3 protein, matching rows form one entry showing the most common genes and DNA. The sample has 140,000 to 150,000 distinct CDR3 sequences on record, about a sixth of them singletons. The ten largest clones capture about 0.14% of the sample. The sequenced sample was naive CD4+ T cells from blood. This specimen's cell subset or site label, interpreted: naive T cells, CD45RA high CD27+. Every receptor here comes from a human donor in good health.

The chain uses TRBV29-1 and TRBJ2-1; D is unresolved. This CDR3 comprises 12 residues. Germline V gives CDR1 SQVTM, CDR2 ANQGSEA. The V and J ends lost 5 bases and 10 bases respectively, with 15 bases between them. The CDR3 here is CSVHTGRSEQFF. The CDR3 region has the DNA TGCAGCGTTCATACTGGACGCTCGGAGCAGTTCTTC.

The sample holds a few counts of this clonotype. The chain links TRBV27 to TRBJ2-3; a possible D gene is TRBD2 (6 bases). The CDR3 runs 15 residues. V dropped 7 bases and J dropped 1 base, with 15 bases sitting between them. Germline V lookup: CDR1 MNHEY, CDR2 SMNVEV (reference sequence). This CDR3 is CASNSGTPGTDTQYF. Written as DNA, the CDR3 is TGTGCCAGCAACTCCGGGACTCCAGGCACAGATACGCAGTATTTT.

This clonotype was seen only a few times. This chain links TRBV20-1 with TRBJ2-3, with no clear D. CDR1 DFQATT and CDR2 SNEGSKA come from the germline V gene (reference sequence). CDR3 length: 12 amino acids. The ends were cut back, 2 bases at V and 2 bases at J, with 5 bases in the middle. The CDR3 protein is CSARTTTDTQYF. Written as DNA, the CDR3 is TGCAGTGCTAGAACGACCACAGATACGCAGTATTTT.

This clonotype turned up a few times. The chain has TRBV3-1 and TRBJ2-2; D unclear. CDR3 size: 11 residues. The ends were cut back, 4 bases at V and 7 bases at J, with 4 bases in the middle. CDR1 is LGHDT, CDR2 YNNKEL, per germline (reference sequence). The CDR3, as DNA: TGTGCCAGCAGCCGATACGGGGAGCTGTTTTTT. Its translation: CASSRYGELFF.

J is TRBJ1-2 and V is TRBV28, with D perhaps matching TRBD1 (5 bases). V was pared by 2 bases and J by 6 bases, with 13 bases between. CDR1 is MDHEN, CDR2 SYDVKM, per germline. The CDR3 contains 14 residues. CDR3 amino acids: CASSLGAPTNGYTF. CDR3 coding DNA: TGTGCCAGCAGTTTAGGGGCTCCTACTAATGGCTACACCTTC.

This clonotype was detected only a few times. The chain has TRBV6-5 and TRBJ1-5; D uncertain. CDR3 length: 17 amino acids. CDR1 and CDR2 from the germline V gene are MNHEY and SVGAGI. Trimming pared 2 bases from V and 3 bases from J, leaving 17 bases between. The CDR3 DNA follows: TGTGCCAGCAGTTACCGTCCGACCCCAGGTCTCAATCAGCCCCAGCATTTT. Protein sequence: CASSYRPTPGLNQPQHF.

This clonotype appeared a few times. This sequence joins TRBV30 and TRBJ1-1; D remains ambiguous. From germline, CDR1 is GTSNPN and CDR2 SVGIG (reference sequence). The CDR3 runs to 10 residues. Between the trimmed V and J ends, which lost 3 bases and 6 bases, there was a span of 5 bases. CDR3 residues: CAWRASEAFF. For the CDR3, the DNA is TGTGCCTGGAGAGCGTCTGAAGCTTTCTTT.

The chain recombines TRBV28 with TRBJ2-7; either TRBD1 or TRBD2 may fit D (5 bases each). This CDR3 has 14 amino acids. V lost 5 bases to trimming and J lost 4 bases, with 15 bases between them. The germline V gene encodes CDR1 MDHEN and CDR2 SYDVKM. The CDR3 nucleotides are TGTGCCAGCAGTCCTCCGGGACCGGGATACGAGCAGTACTTC. It yields the protein CASSPPGPGYEQYF.

This clonotype was observed many times. This chain links TRBV24-1 with TRBJ1-2; 9 bases agree with TRBD1. V was clipped by 4 bases and J by 3 bases; unmatched bases: 2. CDR1 KGHDR and CDR2 SFDVKD come from the germline V gene. This CDR3 is 14 amino acids long. The CDR3 protein is CATSEGDRDYGYTF. Here the CDR3 DNA reads TGTGCCACCAGTGAGGGGGACAGGGACTATGGCTACACCTTC.

The rearrangement uses TRBV19 and TRBJ1-5, with D unresolved. Per germline, CDR1 LNHDA and CDR2 SQIVND (reference sequence). The CDR3 has 17 amino acids. The germline V and J ends were trimmed by 5 bases and 3 bases, with 20 bases remaining between them. The CDR3: CASSPQLGGRYNQPQHF. The CDR3 nucleotides read TGTGCCAGTAGTCCTCAACTGGGTGGTCGCTACAATCAGCCCCAGCATTTT.

In this sample, this clonotype turned up a few times. The rearrangement uses TRBV20-1 and TRBJ2-1, with 10 bases that match TRBD2. This CDR3 contains 16 residues. Germline lookup yields CDR1 DFQATT and CDR2 SNEGSKA (reference sequence). J lost 1 base, V lost 2 bases, and 5 bases had no gene match. The CDR3 sequence is CSARRLAGASYNEQFF. The CDR3 DNA is TGCAGTGCTAGACGGCTAGCGGGGGCGTCCTACAATGAGCAGTTCTTC.

This clonotype occurred many times. The CDR3 protein is CASSDNSSEQYF. Here the CDR3 DNA reads TGTGCCAGCAGTGATAACAGTTCCGAGCAGTACTTC. V is TRBV2 and J is TRBJ2-7; D remains unclear. The CDR3 sequence is 12 residues long. Deletions cut 3 bases from V and 6 bases from J, with 9 bases between. Per the germline V gene, CDR1 is SNHLY and CDR2 is FYNNEI.

This clonotype was detected only a few times. The rearrangement links TRBV3-1 to TRBJ2-1; TRBD2 matches at 12 bases. Trimming cost V 4 bases and J 7 bases; bases outside gene matches: 8. Germline loops: CDR1 LGHDT, CDR2 YNNKEL (reference sequence). The CDR3 loop spans 16 amino acids. The CDR3 coding sequence is TGTGCCAGCAGCCTCCGACTAGCGGGAGATTTAAATGAGCAGTTCTTC. This gives the protein CASSLRLAGDLNEQFF.